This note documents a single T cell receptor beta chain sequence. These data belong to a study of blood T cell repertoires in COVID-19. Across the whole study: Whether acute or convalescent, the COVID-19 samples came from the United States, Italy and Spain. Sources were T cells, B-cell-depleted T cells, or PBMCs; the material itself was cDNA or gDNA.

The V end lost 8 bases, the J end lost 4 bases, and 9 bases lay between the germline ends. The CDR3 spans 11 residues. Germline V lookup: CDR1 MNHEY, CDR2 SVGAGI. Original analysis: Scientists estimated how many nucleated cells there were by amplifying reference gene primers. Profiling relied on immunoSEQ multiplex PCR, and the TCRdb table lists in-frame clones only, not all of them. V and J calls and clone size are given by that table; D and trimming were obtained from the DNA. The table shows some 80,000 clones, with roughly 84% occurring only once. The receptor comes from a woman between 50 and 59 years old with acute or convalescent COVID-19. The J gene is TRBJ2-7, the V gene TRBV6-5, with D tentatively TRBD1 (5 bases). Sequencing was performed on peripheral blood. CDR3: CASETVYEQYF. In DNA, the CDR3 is TGTGCCAGCGAGACAGTTTACGAGCAGTACTTC.